These 9 T cell receptor beta chains originate from one sample sequenced in a study of shared clonotypes between healthy human individuals. The protocol was immunoSEQ multiplex PCR, while the TCRdb copy is restricted to in-frame clones and leaves out a portion. The sample records just over 2,000,000 clones, roughly 94% being singletons. Sequencing was performed on naive CD4+ T cells sorted from blood. The subset is: CD45RA+ positively selected. These receptors all come from a man younger than 35 in good health.

The CDR3: CASSYQRQGGTDTQYF. CDR3 bases: TGTGCCAGCAGTTACCAGCGACAGGGGGGTACAGATACGCAGTATTTT. The chain employs TRBV6-5 and TRBJ2-3; 9 positions match TRBD1. Trimming cost V 2 bases and J 3 bases; bases outside gene matches: 6. Germline CDR1 is MNHEY and CDR2 is SVGAGI. CDR3 length: 16 amino acids.

This clone was detected once. V is TRBV25-1 and J is TRBJ1-6, with a tentative D call TRBD1 (5 bases). Trimming left V 7 bases short and J 0 bases short, with 13 bases between. This CDR3 comprises 16 residues. CDR1 is MGHDK and CDR2 is SYGVNS in the germline V gene. CDR3 sequence (DNA): TGTGCCAGCACGTGGGGCCCAAGCTCCTATAATTCACCCCTCCACTTT. Amino acid sequence: CASTWGPSSYNSPLHF.

The V and J genes are TRBV9 and TRBJ1-5; 12 bases match TRBD1. CDR1 and CDR2 from the germline V gene are SGDLS and YYNGEE. The CDR3 has 18 residues. J gave up 4 bases and V 4 bases, and 12 bases lay outside the gene matches. CDR3 protein: CASSSGQGAFPSNQPQHF. DNA of the CDR3: TGTGCCAGCAGCTCGGGACAGGGGGCTTTCCCCTCAAATCAGCCCCAGCATTTT.

The genes are TRBV30 and TRBJ2-1; no clear D. Germline CDR1 and CDR2: GTSNPN and SVGIG (reference sequence). This CDR3 region has 12 residues. Trimming removed 2 bases at V and 14 bases at J, with 16 bases between. The CDR3 sequence is CAWSPTAAKKFF. The DNA for the CDR3 is TGTGCCTGGAGTCCGACTGCAGCTAAAAAGTTCTTC.

This chain joins TRBV7-6 and TRBJ2-1, with D perhaps matching TRBD1 (7 bases). The CDR3 is made up of 16 amino acids. V lost 6 bases and J lost 2, with 17 bases in between. Germline assignment: CDR1 SGHVS and CDR2 FNYEAQ. The CDR3 region has the DNA TGTGCCAGCAGTCAGGGGGGCGGGATAACCTACAATGAGCAGTTCTTC. It is translated as CASSQGGGITYNEQFF.

Concerning this clone: Being one base from a much bigger clone, this may be a read error. The rearrangement uses TRBV28 and TRBJ2-5; possible D gene TRBD2, 6 bases. CDR1 is MDHEN and CDR2 is SYDVKM in the germline V gene. V lost 6 bases and J lost 4, with 9 bases in between. This CDR3 is built from 12 residues. The CDR3 region is CASRGDLETQYF. The CDR3 nucleotides are TGTGCCAGCAGGGGGGACTTAGAGACCCAGTACTTC.

This clone was observed a single time. The V call is TRBV7-9, the J call TRBJ2-7, with D tentatively TRBD1 or TRBD2 (5 bases each). Trimming took 5 bases from V and 3 from J, leaving 14 bases between them. Germline loops: CDR1 SEHNR, CDR2 FQNEAQ (reference sequence). The CDR3 has 14 amino acids. The CDR3 reads CASSNQGVGYEQYF. CDR3 in DNA: TGTGCCAGCAGCAATCAGGGAGTAGGCTACGAGCAGTACTTC.

The rearrangement joins TRBV19 to TRBJ2-7; no clear D gene. The CDR3 is made up of 13 amino acids. V lost 3 bases and J 2 bases, leaving 8 bases between the germline ends. The germline V gene encodes CDR1 LNHDA and CDR2 SQIVND (reference sequence). CDR3 nucleotides: TGTGCCAGTAGTATGGGCACAACCTACGAGCAGTACTTC. Its translation is CASSMGTTYEQYF.

For the CDR3, the DNA is TGCGCCAGCAGCTTGGTAGAAGCGGGGGCCGGGGAGCTGTTTTTT. This encodes CASSLVEAGAGELFF. The rearrangement uses TRBV5-1 and TRBJ2-2; 8 nucleotides match TRBD2. The CDR3 is 15 residues long. Germline values: CDR1 SGHRS, CDR2 YFSETQ. J was trimmed by 6 bases and V by 0 bases; bases with no gene match: 4.